There are many counts of the clone carrying this T cell receptor beta chain. Its specificity is not known. These data are taken from a study of T-cell memory formation after mild COVID-19. The study, taken as a whole, reports: Second-wave clones that peaked on day 37 lacked confirmed SARS-CoV-2 specificity. The appearance of some responding clones in pre-infection memory suggested that cross-reactive memory joined.

This CDR3 has 12 amino acids. V lost 5 bases and J 3 bases, leaving 8 bases between the germline ends. The germline V gene encodes CDR1 SGHAT and CDR2 FQNNGV. One entry per CDR3 protein, called by TCRdb with MiXCR from the 5' RACE reads. The data contain about 180,000 distinct CDR3 sequences, 16% of them singletons. This rearrangement joins TRBV11-2 to TRBJ2-7; perhaps TRBD1 as D (6 bases). This receptor was taken from an adult woman who had mild COVID-19 (a few samples of this study predate the infection). Cell type and time point are not known. The sequenced sample consisted of PBMCs or a T cell subset sorted from them (not recorded which). The CDR3, as DNA: TGTGCCAGCAGCCCACAGGGCTACGAGCAGTACTTC. Amino acids: CASSPQGYEQYF.